This T cell receptor beta chain appears in the sequencing data of a study of OX40 agonist ivuxolimab in advanced cancers. In terms of the full investigation: The costimulatory receptor OX40 (CD134) was targeted by ivuxolimab, a fully human IgG2 agonistic monoclonal antibody. Intravenous ivuxolimab was administered to patients every 2 weeks at six dose levels: 0.01, 0.1, 0.3, 1.5, 3 and 10 mg/kg. The paper covers the monotherapy dose-escalation part of the phase I ivuxolimab trial, which included N = 52 patients. Patients were allowed to have had prior anti-PD-1, anti-PD-L1 or anti-CTLA-4 therapy, and more than 35% of the dose-escalation patients had been treated with checkpoint inhibitors. Partial responses occurred in three dose-escalation patients, of whom one had hepatocellular carcinoma and two had cutaneous melanoma. The purpose of peripheral TCRbeta sequencing was to test whether ivuxolimab changed TCR sequence diversity and led to clonal T-cell expansion. Of the 50 to 55 dose-escalation patients, hepatocellular carcinoma was present in approximately 20, melanoma in roughly 15, renal cell carcinoma in 9 and head and neck cancer in 9. The dose-escalation cohort was 82.7% male with a mean age of about 65 years, ranging from roughly 20 to 80.

Comment on this clone: Its recognized antigen is unknown. No qualities accompany the bases; no much larger clone lies one base away.

Counted from cysteine to phenylalanine, this CDR3 has 13 amino acids. Only CDR3 DNA remains: 39 bases, in frame from the first base. At the junction V is shortened by 4 bases and J by 7 bases, with 8 bases in between. CDR1 is given as LGHNA and CDR2 as YNFKEQ, both from the germline V gene. General findings and caveats noted by the study authors: Low levels of normalized T-cell clonal expansion were also seen in some nonresponding patients. In the 0.1-3.0 mg/kg groups, partial responders were among the patients with the lowest normalized peripheral clonal expansion, particularly in CD8+ T cells. After ivuxolimab, more expanded clones were found on average in CD8+ T cells than in CD4+ T cells. At doses of 0.1 to 3.0 mg/kg, clonal expansion of both CD4+ and CD8+ blood T cells was observed from baseline to week 6. The antigen specificity of the peripheral T cells that underwent clonal expansion was not determined.

Patients with a history of autoimmune disease or receiving systemic immunosuppression were excluded from the trial. Peripheral blood for TCR sequencing was collected from all dose cohorts at baseline, on cycle 4 day 1, and on cycle 7 day 1. Samples came from an open-label, multicenter, first-in-human phase I dose-escalation trial of ivuxolimab. Adults with locally advanced or metastatic melanoma, renal cell carcinoma, hepatocellular carcinoma or head and neck squamous cell carcinoma were enrolled in the trial. Before TCR sequencing, CD4+ and CD8+ T cells were separately sorted from peripheral blood. Genomic DNA was isolated from the sorted cells so that the TCRbeta CDR3 region could be sequenced. TCRbeta CDR3 regions were sequenced using the immunoSEQ Assay. TCRdb re-hosts the immuneACCESS table, in-frame sequences only. Its copies lack some clones; in the studies checked, an unresolved V gene accounts for under half of them, and the cause for the rest is not known. The sample table records 99,000 or so clones; about 92% of these occur just once. The ten largest clones add up to 0.25% to 0.3% of the sample.

The sequence is built from TRBV4-2 and TRBJ1-6, with the D gene not clear enough to name. The starting material was CD4+ or CD8+ T cells sorted from blood, obtained in a trial of the OX40 agonist ivuxolimab. This TCR was sampled from an adult with an advanced solid tumor such as melanoma, head and neck, liver or kidney cancer. The CDR3 amino acid sequence is: CASSRELNSPLHF. The nucleotides are TGTGCCAGCAGCCGAGAACTGAATTCACCCCTCCACTTT.